This T cell receptor (beta chain) was identified in a study of CD8+CD57+ T cells in acquired aplastic anemia (dated by TCRdb to the late 2010s). The study in broad terms: DNA extracted from sorted CD4+ and CD8+ cells had a mean of approximately 3.4 ug, with a range of roughly 0.18 to 27.4 ug. For healthy donor samples, the average read count was about 9.8 million for CD4+ cells and approximately 12 million for CD8+ cells.

In the study, sorted CD4+ and CD8+ blood T cells from patients with severe aplastic anemia and from healthy subjects underwent deep sequencing of TCR repertoires. Ficoll-Paque density gradient centrifugation was used to isolate peripheral blood mononuclear cells. Before DNA extraction, CD4+ and CD8+ T cells were sorted by FACS or by magnetic beads. Worth noting for this clonotype: Its antigen is unknown. The sample holds no much larger clone one base away, and base qualities are not on file.

Points the paper makes about the study in general: Between patients and healthy controls, no significant difference in CD8+ Simpson's diversity was found (P=0.060). Although roughly 30 CD8+ CDR3 sequences were shared by patients and controls, these sequences appeared highly expressed in patients and within the immunodominant clones of patients.

Profiling of TCR beta VDJ combinations and CDR3 sequences used genomic DNA as the template. TCR repertoire sequencing was run on an Illumina HiSeq 2000. The authors' analysis ran thus. Repertoires were assessed using TRBV/TRBJ rearrangement plots, CDR3 size and DJ length profiles, and Simpson's diversity index. The immunodominant clone was defined as the most abundant DNA sequence in deep sequencing data. CDR3 amino acid sequences were checked for sharing between subjects and were compared against published repertoires and the VDJdb database. TCRdb passed the public sequencing reads through fastp at Q25 and MiXCR, retaining productive beta sequences. All rows with the same CDR3 protein become a single entry with the most common DNA and genes. TCRdb's processing, not the study's, gives the V and J calls here. The sample contains 35,000 to 45,000 distinct CDR3 sequences, approximately 73% of them found a single time. Of the sample, 20% to 25% is held by the ten largest clones.

This clonotype was obtained from a human donor in good health, serving as a control. The sequenced material came from sorted CD4+, CD8+, or CD8+CD57+ T cells (not recorded which) from PBMCs.

The CDR3 region has the sequence CASRRGPNEVGQPQHF. The sequenced DNA is TGTGCCAGCCGCCGAGGGCCCAATGAGGTTGGCCAGCCCCAGCATTTT. The sequence joins TRBV11-1 to TRBJ1-5; the D gene cannot be resolved reliably. Relative to germline, V is 8 bases shorter and J is 7 bases shorter, with 24 bases between their ends. The germline V gene encodes CDR1 SGHAT and CDR2 FQDESV (reference sequence). The CDR3 runs 16 amino acids, cysteine and phenylalanine included. Only the CDR3 part of the read is kept: 48 bases, read in frame from the first base. When the CDR3 is completed using the reference TRBV11-1 and TRBJ1-5 genes on either side, the full variable domain is EAEVAQSPRYKITEKSQAVAFWCDPISGHATLYWYRQILGQGPELLVQFQDESVVDDSQLPKDRFSAERLKGVDSTLKIQPAELGDSAMYLCASRRGPNEVGQPQHFGDGTRLSIL.